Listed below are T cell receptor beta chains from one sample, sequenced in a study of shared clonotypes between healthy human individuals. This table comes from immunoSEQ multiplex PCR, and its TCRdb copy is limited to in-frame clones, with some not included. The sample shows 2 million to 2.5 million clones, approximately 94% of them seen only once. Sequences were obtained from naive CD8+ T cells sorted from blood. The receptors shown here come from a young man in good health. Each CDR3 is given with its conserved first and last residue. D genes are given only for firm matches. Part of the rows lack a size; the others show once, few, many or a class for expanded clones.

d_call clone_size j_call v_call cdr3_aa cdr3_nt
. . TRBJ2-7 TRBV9 CASSPVSAGEQYF TGTGCCAGCAGTCCCGTCAGTGCGGGCGAGCAGTACTTC
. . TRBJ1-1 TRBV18 CASSPPAGIDTEAFF TGTGCCAGCTCACCACCGGCCGGGATAGACACTGAAGCTTTCTTT
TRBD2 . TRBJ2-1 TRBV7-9 CASSPRAGKNYNEQFF TGTGCCAGCAGCCCCCGAGCGGGGAAAAACTACAATGAGCAGTTCTTC
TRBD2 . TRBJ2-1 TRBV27 CASSTPGLGIDEQFF TGTGCCAGCAGTACACCGGGACTAGGGATCGATGAGCAGTTCTTC
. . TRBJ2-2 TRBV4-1 CASSQDVNTGELFF TGCGCCAGCAGCCAAGATGTTAACACCGGGGAGCTGTTTTTT
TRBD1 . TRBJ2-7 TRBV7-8 CASSLAVGQGVHEQYF TGTGCCAGCAGCTTAGCGGTGGGACAGGGCGTCCACGAGCAGTACTTC
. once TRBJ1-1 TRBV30 CAWSVPYPNTEAFF TGTGCCTGGAGTGTACCCTACCCGAACACTGAAGCTTTCTTT
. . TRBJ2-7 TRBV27 CASSLQLAHEQYF TGTGCCAGCAGTTTACAACTAGCCCACGAGCAGTACTTC
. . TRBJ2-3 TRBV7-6 CASSLKGSGTDTQYF TGTGCCAGCAGCCTGAAGGGGAGCGGAACAGATACGCAGTATTTT
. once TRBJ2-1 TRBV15 CATSITRYNEQFF TGTGCCACCAGCATCACCCGCTACAATGAGCAGTTCTTC
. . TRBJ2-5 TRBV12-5 CASGFEGVRQETQYF TGTGCTAGTGGTTTTGAGGGAGTTCGCCAAGAGACCCAGTACTTC
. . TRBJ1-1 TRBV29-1 CSASEAFF TGCAGTGCCAGTGAAGCTTTCTTT
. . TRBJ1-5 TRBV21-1 CASSKGAVRNQPQHF TGTGCCAGCAGCAAAGGAGCAGTTAGGAATCAGCCCCAGCATTTT
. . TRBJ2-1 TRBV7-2 CASNTRGPLYNEQFF TGTGCCAGCAACACAAGGGGTCCCTTATACAATGAGCAGTTCTTC
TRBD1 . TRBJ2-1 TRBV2 CASSGEGQGYNNEQFF TGTGCCAGCAGCGGTGAGGGACAGGGGTACAACAATGAGCAGTTCTTC
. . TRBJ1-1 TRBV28 CASSFSRVTLNTEAFF TGTGCCAGCAGTTTTAGCAGGGTAACGTTGAACACTGAAGCTTTCTTT
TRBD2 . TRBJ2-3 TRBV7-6 CASSLGLRSDTQYF TGTGCCAGCAGCTTGGGACTACGCTCAGATACGCAGTATTTT
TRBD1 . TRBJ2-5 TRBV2 CARGTVQETQYF TGTGCCAGGGGGACAGTCCAAGAGACCCAGTACTTC
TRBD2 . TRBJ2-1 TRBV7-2 CASSSGPYRGDYEQFF TGTGCCAGCAGCTCCGGACCCTACAGAGGGGACTACGAGCAGTTCTTC
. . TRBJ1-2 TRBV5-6 CASSRTGFEDYGYTF TGTGCCAGCAGCCGCACTGGTTTCGAGGACTATGGCTACACCTTC
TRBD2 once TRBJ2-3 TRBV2 CASRGLAGESPSTDTQYF TGTGCCAGCAGAGGACTAGCGGGAGAGTCCCCTAGCACAGATACGCAGTATTTT
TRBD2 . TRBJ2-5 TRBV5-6 CASSLTSGQETQYF TGTGCCAGCAGCCTTACTAGCGGCCAAGAGACCCAGTACTTC
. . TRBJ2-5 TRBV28 CASSLGGWQETQYF TGTGCCAGCAGTTTAGGCGGTTGGCAAGAGACCCAGTACTTC
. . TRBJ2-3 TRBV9 CASSVATTPSTDTQYF TGTGCCAGCAGCGTAGCTACAACTCCTAGCACAGATACGCAGTATTTT
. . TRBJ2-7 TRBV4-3 CASSQDRNDYEQYF TGCGCCAGCAGCCAAGATCGAAACGACTACGAGCAGTACTTC
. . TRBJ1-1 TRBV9 CASSPGVGTEAFF TGTGCCAGCAGCCCGGGGGTGGGCACTGAAGCTTTCTTT
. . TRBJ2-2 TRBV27 CASSLFRSNTGELFF TGTGCCAGCAGTTTATTCAGATCGAACACCGGGGAGCTGTTTTTT
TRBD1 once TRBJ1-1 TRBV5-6 CASSLATGVVTEAFF TGTGCCAGCAGCTTGGCAACAGGGGTGGTGACTGAAGCTTTCTTT
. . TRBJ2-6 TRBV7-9 CASSKSYDSGANVLTF TGTGCCAGCAGCAAATCGTACGACTCTGGGGCCAACGTCCTGACTTTC
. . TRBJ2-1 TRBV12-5 CASANIGGASGEQFF TGTGCTAGTGCTAATATTGGGGGGGCATCGGGTGAGCAGTTCTTC
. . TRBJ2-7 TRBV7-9 CASSSGAGEQYF TGTGCCAGCAGCTCGGGAGCGGGTGAGCAGTACTTC
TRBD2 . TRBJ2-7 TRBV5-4 CASSRSGREQYF TGTGCCAGCAGCCGTAGCGGGCGCGAGCAGTACTTC
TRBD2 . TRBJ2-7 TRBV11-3 CASSFGSGTAYEQYF TGTGCCAGCAGCTTTGGTAGCGGGACGGCCTACGAGCAGTACTTC
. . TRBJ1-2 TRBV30 CAWSVLAANYGYTF TGTGCCTGGAGTGTGTTGGCAGCTAACTATGGCTACACCTTC
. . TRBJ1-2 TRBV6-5 CASSYAGAADTF TGTGCCAGCAGTTACGCAGGGGCCGCGGACACCTTC
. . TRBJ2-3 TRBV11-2 CASSGATQYF TGTGCCAGCAGCGGAGCTACGCAGTATTTT
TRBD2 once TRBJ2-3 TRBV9 CASSGRLAASTDTQYF TGTGCCAGCAGCGGCCGACTAGCGGCTAGCACAGATACGCAGTATTTT
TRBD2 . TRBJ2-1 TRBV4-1 CASSQEGTSGIWTQFF TGCGCCAGCAGCCAAGAAGGTACTAGCGGGATATGGACTCAGTTCTTC
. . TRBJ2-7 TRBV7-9 CASSLDRPYEQYF TGTGCCAGCAGCTTAGATCGGCCCTACGAGCAGTACTTC
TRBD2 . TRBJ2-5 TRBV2 CAVRLAGPQETQYF TGTGCCGTACGACTAGCGGGACCTCAAGAGACCCAGTACTTC
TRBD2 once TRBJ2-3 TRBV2 CASTRGGSTDTQYF TGTGCCAGCACGCGGGGGGGCAGCACAGATACGCAGTATTTT
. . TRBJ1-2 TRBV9 CASSPTNYGYTF TGTGCCAGCAGCCCAACTAACTATGGCTACACCTTC
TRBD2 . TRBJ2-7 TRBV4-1 CASSPVSGSALEQYF TGCGCCAGCAGCCCAGTAAGCGGGAGTGCCCTCGAGCAGTACTTC
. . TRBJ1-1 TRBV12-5 CASGRSWGPEAFF TGTGCTAGTGGTCGAAGTTGGGGCCCTGAAGCTTTCTTT
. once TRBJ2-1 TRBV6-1 CASSEAEYRRAEGNEQFF TGTGCCAGCAGTGAGGCTGAGTACCGCAGAGCGGAGGGGAATGAGCAGTTCTTC
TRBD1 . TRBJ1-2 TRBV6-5 CASSTPRGTGYGYTF TGTGCCAGCAGCACCCCGAGGGGGACAGGGTATGGCTACACCTTC
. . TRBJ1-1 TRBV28 CASGDRTNTEAFF TGTGCCAGCGGAGACAGGACGAACACTGAAGCTTTCTTT
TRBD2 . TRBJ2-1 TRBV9 CASSVFSGGYNEQFF TGTGCCAGCAGCGTGTTCAGCGGGGGGTACAATGAGCAGTTCTTC
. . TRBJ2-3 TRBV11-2 CASSRSGDTQYF TGTGCCAGCAGCCGGAGCGGAGATACGCAGTATTTT
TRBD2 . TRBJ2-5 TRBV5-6 CASSQGLASLETQYF TGTGCCAGCAGTCAGGGACTAGCGAGTCTAGAGACCCAGTACTTC
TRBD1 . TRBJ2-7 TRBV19 CASSMGTGIPYEQYF TGTGCCAGTAGTATGGGGACAGGGATCCCCTACGAGCAGTACTTC
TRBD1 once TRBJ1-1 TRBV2 CASSDSGTGARDTEAFF TGTGCCAGCAGTGACTCCGGGACAGGGGCAAGGGACACTGAAGCTTTCTTT
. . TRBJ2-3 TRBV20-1 CSAKENTQYF TGCAGTGCGAAGGAAAATACGCAGTATTTT
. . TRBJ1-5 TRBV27 CASSLQPGDSNQPQHF TGTGCCAGCAGTTTACAGCCTGGGGATAGCAATCAGCCCCAGCATTTT
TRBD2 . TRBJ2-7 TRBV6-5 CASSYSGTMGFEQYF TGTGCCAGCAGTTACTCAGGGACTATGGGCTTCGAGCAGTACTTC
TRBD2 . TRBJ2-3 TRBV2 CASNSGGYTDTQYF TGTGCCAGCAATTCGGGAGGGTACACAGATACGCAGTATTTT
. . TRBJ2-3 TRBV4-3 CASSPAFAGETQYF TGCGCCAGCAGCCCGGCCTTCGCCGGAGAAACGCAGTATTTT
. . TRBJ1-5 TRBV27 CASSFGGAQPQHF TGTGCCAGCAGTTTCGGGGGCGCCCAGCCCCAGCATTTT
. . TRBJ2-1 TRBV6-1 CASSDSGSYNEQFF TGTGCCAGCAGTGATTCGGGCTCCTACAATGAGCAGTTCTTC